The clone carrying this T cell receptor (beta chain) has ten or more counts. Its antigen remains unknown. Study processing details: Sample TCR counts, which ranged from about 20,000 to 690,600, had a median of 95,638. TCRdb re-derived calls from the RACE reads in MiXCR, one entry per CDR3 protein. The V and J calls were determined by TCRdb, not by the authors. The sample shows approximately 32,000 distinct CDR3 sequences, 10% to 15% of them seen only once. The CDR3 contains 15 residues. Germline CDR1 SNHLY, CDR2 FYNNEI. V shed 3 bases, J shed 5 bases, and the junction held 5 bases outside the gene matches. This specimen comes from a study of human T cells and chemical hapten exposure. Study-wide points: DPC sensitization produced no change in TCRs with frequency above 1 in 1000. There was a positive correlation between PT1 expanded TCR counts and patch test score.

Time point meaning: pre-sensitization, week 0. The treatment denotes: therapeutic diphenylcyclopropenone sensitization with weekly scalp DPC. Extraction of total RNA was performed on unfractionated whole blood. This sequence originates from a woman in her thirties or forties with alopecia areata. Some clones in this sample may be carry-over from other donors' samples. The material sequenced was whole blood, taken in connection with sensitization to the hapten diphenylcyclopropenone (DPC). The V gene is TRBV2, the J gene TRBJ2-5; 11 nucleotides align to TRBD2. CDR3 sequence (DNA): TGTGCCAGCAGTGAGGGGACTAGCGGCCTCGAGACCCAGTACTTC. This translates into CASSEGTSGLETQYF.